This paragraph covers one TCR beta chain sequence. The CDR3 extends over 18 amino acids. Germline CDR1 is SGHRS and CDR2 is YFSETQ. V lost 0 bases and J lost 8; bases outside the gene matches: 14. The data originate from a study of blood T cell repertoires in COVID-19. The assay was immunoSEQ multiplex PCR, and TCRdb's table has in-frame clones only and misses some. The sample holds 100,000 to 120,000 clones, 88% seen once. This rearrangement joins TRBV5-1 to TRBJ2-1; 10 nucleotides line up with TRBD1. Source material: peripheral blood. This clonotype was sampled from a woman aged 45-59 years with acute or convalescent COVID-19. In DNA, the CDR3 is TGCGCCAGCAGCTTGGGGCTTCTTTTTGGGACAGGGGCGTATGAGCAGTTCTTC. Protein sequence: CASSLGLLFGTGAYEQFF.